These 12 T cell receptor beta chains were sequenced from one sample in a study of T cells in Graves' hyperthyroidism and ophthalmopathy. RNA transcripts gave rise to amplified TCR beta CDR3 regions. Researchers ran a first-round RT-PCR on the TCR CDR3 using the HTBI primer set. TCRdb re-called the multiplex PCR reads through MiXCR, storing one row per CDR3 protein. The data hold approximately 620,000 distinct CDR3 sequences, with approximately 15% observed a single time. The sequencing sample was made of blood. These receptors were collected from a woman in her 30s with Graves' hyperthyroidism that later progressed to Graves' ophthalmopathy.

The chain recombines TRBV12-5 with TRBJ2-7; no reliable D call. CDR3 size: 10 residues. Germline V CDR1 and CDR2: LGHNT, FRNRAP. V shed 7 bases and J shed 3 bases, with 4 bases lying between them. CDR3 residues: CASALYEQYF. In nucleotides, the CDR3 is TGTGCTAGTGCCCTCTACGAGCAGTACTTC.

In its sample, this clonotype was seen many times. The gene calls are TRBV2 and TRBJ1-2, with TRBD1 matching 8 bases. This CDR3 comprises 12 residues. Looked up from germline, CDR1 is SNHLY and CDR2 is FYNNEI. V was clipped by 6 bases and J by 7 bases; unmatched bases: 4. CDR3 region: CASSVGQGGYTF. The CDR3 DNA follows: TGTGCCAGCAGCGTCGGACAGGGTGGCTACACCTTC.

This clonotype was detected a few times. This chain connects TRBV2 to TRBJ1-4, with D perhaps matching TRBD1 (5 bases). CDR1 and CDR2 from the germline V gene are SNHLY and FYNNEI. The germline V and J ends were trimmed by 6 bases and 4 bases, with 9 bases remaining between them. The CDR3 is made up of 13 amino acids. Here the CDR3 reads CASSGTINEKLFF. Written as DNA, the CDR3 is TGTGCCAGCAGCGGGACGATTAATGAAAAACTGTTTTTT.

This clonotype was seen more than once but under ten times. The chain has TRBV4-1 and TRBJ2-3; TRBD2 matches at 8 bases. V gave up 0 bases and J gave up 6 bases; unmatched junction bases: 8. Germline lookup yields CDR1 MGHRA and CDR2 YSYEKL. CDR3 size: 16 residues. CDR3 bases: TGCGCCAGCAGCCAAGATTACAGCGGGGGCGGGGATACGCAGTATTTT. This encodes CASSQDYSGGGDTQYF.

This clonotype was observed at least ten times. The V and J genes are TRBV30 and TRBJ2-1, with a weak D call TRBD2 (5 bases). Trimming pared 0 bases from V and 4 bases from J, leaving 13 bases between. The V gene's germline CDR1 is GTSNPN and CDR2 SVGIG (reference sequence). This CDR3 has 15 amino acids. CDR3 in DNA: TGTGCCTGGAGTGTTGCAGCGGACCATTACAATGAGCAGTTCTTC. Protein: CAWSVAADHYNEQFF.

As concerns this clonotype: A much bigger clone sits one base away, suggesting this may be a read error. This chain's CDR3 is CSTSGSGEQYF. As DNA, the CDR3 is TGTTCCACATCCGGGAGCGGAGAGCAGTACTTC. The chain is built from TRBV7-8 and TRBJ2-7, with TRBD2 as a possible D gene (6 bases). The germline V gene has CDR1 SGHVS and CDR2 FQNEAQ. This CDR3 region has 11 residues.

This clonotype was detected many times. The chain joins TRBV28 to TRBJ2-7, with TRBD2 identical over 11 bases. V shed 5 bases, J shed 4 bases, and the junction held 7 bases outside the gene matches. Germline CDR1 is MDHEN and CDR2 is SYDVKM. The CDR3 has 15 residues. The CDR3 loop reads CASSTHSGRAYEQYF. Here the CDR3 DNA reads TGTGCCAGCAGTACTCATAGCGGGAGGGCTTACGAGCAGTACTTC.

This clonotype has at least ten counts. This chain uses TRBV12-3 or TRBV12-4 with TRBJ1-1; D gene unclear. The CDR3 has 14 amino acids. V was cut by 5 bases and J by 1 base, with 11 bases left in between. CDR3 sequence: CASSTRKENTEAFF. The CDR3 DNA sequence: TGTGCCAGCAGTACACGTAAGGAGAACACTGAAGCTTTCTTT.

This clonotype was recorded at least ten times. J is TRBJ1-1 and V is TRBV28; D possibly corresponds to TRBD1 (5 bases). The V end lost 6 bases, the J end lost 2 bases, and 7 bases lay between the germline ends. This CDR3 has 12 amino acids. Germline values: CDR1 MDHEN, CDR2 SYDVKM. CDR3: CASRDTNTEAFF. DNA for the CDR3: TGTGCCAGCAGGGACACTAACACTGAAGCTTTCTTT.

This clonotype was detected many times. The rearrangement joins TRBV6-1 to TRBJ2-7; D is perhaps TRBD1 or TRBD2 (5 bases each). V lost 3 bases and J lost 2, with 11 bases in between. This CDR3 is 14 amino acids long. Germline V gene sequence: CDR1 MNHNS, CDR2 SASEGT. The CDR3 here is CASSEGPVTYEQYF. In DNA, the CDR3 is TGTGCCAGCAGTGAGGGACCGGTTACCTACGAGCAGTACTTC.

This clonotype was detected a few times. This chain links TRBV6-5 with TRBJ2-7, with 10 bases fitting TRBD2. The V gene's germline CDR1 is MNHEY and CDR2 SVGAGI. The V gene end was trimmed by 2 bases and the J gene end by 5 bases; junction bases not matched to a gene: 6. This CDR3 comprises 15 residues. The CDR3 bases are TGTGCCAGCAGTTACCAAAGCGGGAGGGGAAACGAGCAGTACTTC. Protein: CASSYQSGRGNEQYF.

This clonotype was seen more than once but under ten times. V gene TRBV28 combines with J gene TRBJ2-5, with TRBD1 identical over 8 bases. V lost 3 bases and J lost 5; bases outside the gene matches: 5. The CDR3 extends over 14 amino acids. CDR1 is MDHEN and CDR2 is SYDVKM in the germline V gene. The CDR3 DNA reads as TGTGCCAGCAGTTTTTCAGGGGGCGGGGAGACCCAGTACTTC. Amino acids: CASSFSGGGETQYF.